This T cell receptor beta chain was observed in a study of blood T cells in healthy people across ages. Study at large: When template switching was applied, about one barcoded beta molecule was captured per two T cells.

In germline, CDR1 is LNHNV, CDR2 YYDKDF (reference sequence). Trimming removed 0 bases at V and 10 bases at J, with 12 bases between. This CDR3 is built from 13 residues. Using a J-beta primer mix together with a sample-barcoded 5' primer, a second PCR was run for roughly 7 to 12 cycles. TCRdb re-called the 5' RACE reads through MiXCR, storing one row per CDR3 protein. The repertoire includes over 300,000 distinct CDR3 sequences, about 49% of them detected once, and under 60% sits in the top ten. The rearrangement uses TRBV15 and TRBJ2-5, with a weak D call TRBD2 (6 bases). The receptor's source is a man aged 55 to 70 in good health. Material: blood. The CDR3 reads CATSREPLGGQYF. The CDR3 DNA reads TGTGCCACCAGCAGAGAACCCCTCGGGGGCCAGTACTTC.